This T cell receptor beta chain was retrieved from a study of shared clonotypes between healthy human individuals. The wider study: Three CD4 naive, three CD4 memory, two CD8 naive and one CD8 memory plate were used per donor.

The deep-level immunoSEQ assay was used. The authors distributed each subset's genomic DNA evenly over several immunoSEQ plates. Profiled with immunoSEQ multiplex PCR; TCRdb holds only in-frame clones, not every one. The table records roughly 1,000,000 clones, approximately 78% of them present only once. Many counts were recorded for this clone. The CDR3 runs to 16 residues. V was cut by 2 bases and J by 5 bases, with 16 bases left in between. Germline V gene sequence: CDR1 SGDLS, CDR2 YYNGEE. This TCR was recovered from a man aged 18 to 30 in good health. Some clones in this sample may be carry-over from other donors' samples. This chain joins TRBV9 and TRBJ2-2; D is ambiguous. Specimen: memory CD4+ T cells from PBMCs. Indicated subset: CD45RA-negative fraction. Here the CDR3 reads CASSVGVTALTGELFF. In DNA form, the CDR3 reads TGTGCCAGCAGCGTTGGGGTAACCGCCCTGACCGGGGAGCTGTTTTTT.